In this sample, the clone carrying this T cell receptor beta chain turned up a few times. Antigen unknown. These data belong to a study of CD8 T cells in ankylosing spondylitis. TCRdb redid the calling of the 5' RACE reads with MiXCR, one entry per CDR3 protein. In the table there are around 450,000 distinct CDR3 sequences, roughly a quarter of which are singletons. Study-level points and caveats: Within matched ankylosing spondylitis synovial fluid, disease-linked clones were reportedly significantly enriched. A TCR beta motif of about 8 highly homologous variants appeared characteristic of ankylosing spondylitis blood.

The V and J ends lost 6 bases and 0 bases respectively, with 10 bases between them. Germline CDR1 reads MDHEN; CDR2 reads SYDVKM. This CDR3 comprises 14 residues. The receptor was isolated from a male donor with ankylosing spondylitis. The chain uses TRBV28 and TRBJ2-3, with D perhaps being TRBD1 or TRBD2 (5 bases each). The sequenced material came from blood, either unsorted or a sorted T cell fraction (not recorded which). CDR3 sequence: CASSRDLSTDTQYF. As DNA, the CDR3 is TGTGCCAGCAGCCGGGACCTGAGCACAGATACGCAGTATTTT.